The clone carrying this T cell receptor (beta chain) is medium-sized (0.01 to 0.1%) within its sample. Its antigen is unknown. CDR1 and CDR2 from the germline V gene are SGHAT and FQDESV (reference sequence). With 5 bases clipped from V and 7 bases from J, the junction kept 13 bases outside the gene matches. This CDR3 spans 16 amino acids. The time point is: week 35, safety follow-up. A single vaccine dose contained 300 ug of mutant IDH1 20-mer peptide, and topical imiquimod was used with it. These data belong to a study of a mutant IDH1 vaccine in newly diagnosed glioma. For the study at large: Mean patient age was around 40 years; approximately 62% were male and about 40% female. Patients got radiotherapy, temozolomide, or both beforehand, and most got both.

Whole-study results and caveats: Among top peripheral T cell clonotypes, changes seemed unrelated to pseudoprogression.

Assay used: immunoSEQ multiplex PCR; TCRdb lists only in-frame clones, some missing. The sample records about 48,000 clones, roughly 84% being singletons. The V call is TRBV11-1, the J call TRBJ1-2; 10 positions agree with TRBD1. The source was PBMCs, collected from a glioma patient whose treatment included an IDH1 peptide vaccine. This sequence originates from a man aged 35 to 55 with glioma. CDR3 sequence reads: CASSPTPRQGAVGYTF. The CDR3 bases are TGTGCCAGCAGCCCTACCCCCCGACAGGGGGCGGTTGGCTACACCTTC.